The rows below give T cell receptor beta chains drawn from one sample of a study of CXCR3-negative and CXCR3-positive naive CD8 T cells. For each CDR3 protein, TCRdb gives one entry from its re-call of the 5' RACE reads, without DNA. The data include over 150,000 distinct CDR3 sequences; the top ten clones carry under 0.5%. Source material: naive CXCR3+ CD8+ T cells from blood. These receptors all come from a human donor in good health. Some clones in this sample may be carry-over from other donors' samples. The CDR3 runs from the conserved cysteine through the conserved F or W. Each record gives: J gene, V gene, CDR3 protein.

J gene: TRBJ1-2; V gene: TRBV12-3/TRBV12-4; CDR3 protein: CASSSSFGGVRMDYGYTF
J gene: TRBJ2-2; V gene: TRBV6-5; CDR3 protein: CASSQGIRDTGELFF
J gene: TRBJ1-5; V gene: TRBV7-9; CDR3 protein: CASSLGGTGGNQPQHF
J gene: TRBJ2-1; V gene: TRBV7-9; CDR3 protein: CASSGVVPGQGWIYEQFF
J gene: TRBJ2-2; V gene: TRBV28; CDR3 protein: CASSYETGWNTGELFF
J gene: TRBJ2-5; V gene: TRBV4-3; CDR3 protein: CASSRGLAEETQYF
J gene: TRBJ2-7; V gene: TRBV5-1; CDR3 protein: CASSTPGESYEQYF
J gene: TRBJ2-2; V gene: TRBV2; CDR3 protein: CASDSTTWGGELFF
J gene: TRBJ2-7; V gene: TRBV12-3/TRBV12-4; CDR3 protein: CASSLAAPYEQYF
J gene: TRBJ2-1; V gene: TRBV5-1; CDR3 protein: CASSSLSGIAEMYNEQFF
J gene: TRBJ2-3; V gene: TRBV2; CDR3 protein: CARRGRTSGGWPDTQYF
J gene: TRBJ1-5; V gene: TRBV19; CDR3 protein: CASSSGGGLYSNQPQHF
J gene: TRBJ2-1; V gene: TRBV30; CDR3 protein: CAWKLAGNEQFF
J gene: TRBJ1-1; V gene: TRBV7-6; CDR3 protein: CASSPELGYTEAFF
J gene: TRBJ2-2; V gene: TRBV7-9; CDR3 protein: CASSHGQGSNTGELFF
J gene: TRBJ2-7; V gene: TRBV20-1; CDR3 protein: CSARGVAGYEQYF
J gene: TRBJ1-3; V gene: TRBV4-2; CDR3 protein: CASSQGQGALENTIYF
J gene: TRBJ2-1; V gene: TRBV20-1; CDR3 protein: CSARVYHEQFF
J gene: TRBJ2-5; V gene: TRBV7-2; CDR3 protein: CASSKGPQEYQETQYF
J gene: TRBJ1-1; V gene: TRBV9; CDR3 protein: CASSSRGRGSGNTEAFF
J gene: TRBJ2-7; V gene: TRBV11-2; CDR3 protein: CASSSPSRYEQYF
J gene: TRBJ2-7; V gene: TRBV29-1; CDR3 protein: CSVERGTSGRGYEQYF
J gene: TRBJ2-1; V gene: TRBV5-6; CDR3 protein: CASSWGTSGVQFF
J gene: TRBJ2-7; V gene: TRBV29-1; CDR3 protein: CSVVQGVYREQYF
J gene: TRBJ2-3; V gene: TRBV19; CDR3 protein: CASSPGQLIPDTQYF
J gene: TRBJ2-5; V gene: TRBV9; CDR3 protein: CASSRGAGGGQETQYF
J gene: TRBJ1-1; V gene: TRBV28; CDR3 protein: CASSPGQEHTEAFF
J gene: TRBJ2-7; V gene: TRBV5-6; CDR3 protein: CASSSVVEAYEQYF
J gene: TRBJ1-5; V gene: TRBV15; CDR3 protein: CATSREGSNQPQHF
J gene: TRBJ2-7; V gene: TRBV10-3; CDR3 protein: CAISVEASGGAYEQYF
J gene: TRBJ2-3; V gene: TRBV2; CDR3 protein: CASSEVAGGFSSTDTQYF
J gene: TRBJ1-4; V gene: TRBV7-9; CDR3 protein: CASETGSNEKLFF
J gene: TRBJ2-7; V gene: TRBV5-1; CDR3 protein: CASSLEGGWDSTYEQYF
J gene: TRBJ2-5; V gene: TRBV28; CDR3 protein: CASSWGGPYQETQYF
J gene: TRBJ2-2; V gene: TRBV20-1; CDR3 protein: CSAFSVAGGELFF
J gene: TRBJ2-1; V gene: TRBV13; CDR3 protein: CASSFRQGPYNEQFF
J gene: TRBJ1-5; V gene: TRBV27; CDR3 protein: CASSYLGDNQPQHF
J gene: TRBJ2-5; V gene: TRBV29-1; CDR3 protein: CSVESRFQETQYF
J gene: TRBJ2-7; V gene: TRBV2; CDR3 protein: CASNGGTLYEQYF
J gene: TRBJ2-3; V gene: TRBV13; CDR3 protein: CASRKPGGLRTDTQYF
J gene: TRBJ1-1; V gene: TRBV9; CDR3 protein: CASSPQGGTEAFF
J gene: TRBJ1-5; V gene: TRBV19; CDR3 protein: CASSTRTNQPQHF
J gene: TRBJ2-1; V gene: TRBV11-2; CDR3 protein: CASSSGVLNEQFF
J gene: TRBJ2-7; V gene: TRBV20-1; CDR3 protein: CSARTGFEQYF
J gene: TRBJ2-7; V gene: TRBV29-1; CDR3 protein: CSVEETGSYEQYF
J gene: TRBJ2-1; V gene: TRBV6-5; CDR3 protein: CASSSGSVHNEQFF
J gene: TRBJ2-7; V gene: TRBV4-1; CDR3 protein: CASSQEIWTVLSYEQYF
J gene: TRBJ2-1; V gene: TRBV29-1; CDR3 protein: CSAGFGSYNEQFF
J gene: TRBJ2-1; V gene: TRBV11-2; CDR3 protein: CASSLVGTSYNEQFF
J gene: TRBJ2-3; V gene: TRBV12-3/TRBV12-4; CDR3 protein: CASTREGREISPDTQYF
J gene: TRBJ2-2; V gene: TRBV28; CDR3 protein: CASSFVTSGGSLDTGELFF
J gene: TRBJ2-5; V gene: TRBV9; CDR3 protein: CASSVAGGGAETQHF
J gene: TRBJ2-7; V gene: TRBV19; CDR3 protein: CASSIGGGNSYEQYF
J gene: TRBJ2-1; V gene: TRBV7-9; CDR3 protein: CASSLSHWNYNEQFF
J gene: TRBJ2-7; V gene: TRBV20-1; CDR3 protein: CSARDRVGGRPSYEQYF
J gene: TRBJ1-5; V gene: TRBV4-1; CDR3 protein: CASSQVRGEHSNQPQHF
J gene: TRBJ1-5; V gene: TRBV6-2/TRBV6-3; CDR3 protein: CASSPGPRMGLYSNQPQHF
J gene: TRBJ2-3; V gene: TRBV13; CDR3 protein: CASSFGPQDTQYF
J gene: TRBJ2-7; V gene: TRBV4-3; CDR3 protein: CASSQDSRSSYEQYF
J gene: TRBJ1-1; V gene: TRBV7-6; CDR3 protein: CASSLSEAGNTEAFF